This T cell receptor (beta chain) was identified during a study of cytomegalovirus exposure and HLA in healthy donors. Study-wide results and limits: In a later analysis, parvovirus B19, influenza, CMV and Epstein-Barr virus appeared linked to several top co-occurrence clusters.

Looked up from germline, CDR1 is LNHDA and CDR2 is SQIVND (reference sequence). CDR3 length equals 15 residues. With V trimmed by 6 bases and J by 2 bases, 5 bases remained unmatched. The PCR ran on 60 Vbeta and 13 Jbeta primers. The method was immunoSEQ multiplex PCR; TCRdb's version includes in-frame clones alone and lacks a portion of them. This sample has roughly 120,000 clones, with roughly 71% found just once. As for this clone: Its antigen is still unknown.

This rearrangement joins TRBV19 to TRBJ2-3; 10 bases map to TRBD1. The origin of this receptor is a woman aged 45-65 years in good health and CMV-seropositive. Specimen: PBMCs. DNA of the CDR3: TGTGCCAGTAGGGACAGGGGGACCTCCACAGATACGCAGTATTTT. As protein: CASRDRGTSTDTQYF.